The 31 T cell receptor beta chains below were found in one sample sequenced in a study of blood T cell repertoires in COVID-19. Libraries were prepared by immunoSEQ multiplex PCR; TCRdb keeps only in-frame clonotypes and omits some of them. The data hold some 80,000 clones, with around 83% observed a single time. Sequencing input: peripheral blood. All receptors come from a woman between 70 and 85 years old with acute or convalescent COVID-19.

V and J are TRBV7-2 and TRBJ2-1, with D perhaps matching TRBD1 (7 bases). Germline CDR1 reads SGHTA; CDR2 reads FQGNSA. CDR3 length equals 15 residues. The V end lost 5 bases, the J end lost 7 bases, and 18 bases lay between the germline ends. CDR3 in amino acids: CASSLQGGLQNEQFF. The CDR3 nucleotides are TGTGCCAGCAGCCTCCAGGGGGGACTCCAAAATGAGCAGTTCTTC.

V usage is TRBV6-5 and J usage is TRBJ1-1; D is possibly TRBD1 (6 bases). V gave up 6 bases and J gave up 5 bases, with 19 bases separating them. The CDR3 has 15 residues. Germline V lookup: CDR1 MNHEY, CDR2 SVGAGI. The CDR3 protein is CASRHGQGWKTEAFF. Written as DNA, the CDR3 is TGTGCCAGCAGGCACGGCCAGGGGTGGAAGACTGAAGCTTTCTTT.

The CDR3: CASSYAGTGGTEAFF. CDR3 coding DNA: TGTGCCAGCAGTTACGCCGGGACAGGGGGGACTGAAGCTTTCTTT. The chain uses TRBV6-5 and TRBJ1-1, with TRBD1 identical over 11 bases. This CDR3 comprises 15 residues. CDR1 and CDR2 (germline): MNHEY, SVGAGI. V dropped 2 bases and J dropped 5; count of bases not matched to a gene: 4.

The rearrangement links TRBV7-8 to TRBJ2-2; 9 bases are a match to TRBD1. Trimming at V came to 4 bases and at J to 0 bases, leaving 0 bases not matched to a gene. The germline V gene has CDR1 SGHVS and CDR2 FQNEAQ. This CDR3 comprises 15 residues. CDR3: CASSWTGANTGELFF. The CDR3 DNA is TGTGCCAGCAGCTGGACAGGGGCGAACACCGGGGAGCTGTTTTTT.

The V call is TRBV6-5, the J call TRBJ2-1; the D gene is possibly TRBD1 (6 bases). CDR1 is MNHEY, CDR2 SVGAGI, per germline. Trimming stripped 6 bases from V and 7 bases from J, with 16 bases between. This CDR3 region has 14 residues. CDR3 DNA: TGTGCCAGCAGGCTAGGGACACCGGGAAATGAGCAGTTCTTC. It is translated as CASRLGTPGNEQFF.

V is TRBV5-1 and J is TRBJ2-7, with TRBD2 matching over 8 bases. Losses at the gene ends were 0 bases for V and 2 bases for J; bases not matched to a gene: 4. The CDR3 covers 15 residues. Germline lookup yields CDR1 SGHRS and CDR2 YFSETQ. The CDR3 nucleotides read TGCGCCAGCAGCTTGGCCGGGGGGGACGCCTACGAGCAGTACTTC. It codes for CASSLAGGDAYEQYF.

This chain connects TRBV20-1 to TRBJ1-3, with a tentative D call TRBD1 (5 bases). Germline-derived CDR1 and CDR2 are DFQATT and SNEGSKA (reference sequence). V shed 3 bases and J shed 0 bases, with 9 bases lying between them. This CDR3 has 14 residues. The CDR3 region is CSASTGNSGNTIYF. CDR3 bases: TGCAGTGCTAGTACAGGAAACTCTGGAAACACCATATATTTT.

The chain uses TRBV5-5 and TRBJ2-7; the D gene is possibly TRBD2 (6 bases). The CDR3 has 15 amino acids. V was shortened by 0 bases and J by 1 base, with 11 bases between the two germline ends. CDR1 is SGHKS and CDR2 is YYEKEE in the germline V gene (reference sequence). Here the CDR3 reads CASSLEGLSSYEQYF. CDR3 DNA: TGTGCCAGCAGCTTGGAGGGACTGTCATCCTACGAGCAGTACTTC.

The V call is TRBV28, the J call TRBJ2-7; 9 bases are a match to TRBD1. The CDR3 covers 14 residues. With V trimmed by 4 bases and J by 2 bases, 3 bases remained unmatched. CDR1 and CDR2 from the germline V gene are MDHEN and SYDVKM. The CDR3 DNA reads as TGTGCCAGCAGTTCCGGGACAGGGACCTACGAGCAGTACTTC. Protein sequence: CASSSGTGTYEQYF.

This clone occurred once. The chain links TRBV19 to TRBJ2-5, with unresolved D. Trimming removed 1 base from V and 2 bases from J, with 11 bases in between. The germline V gene has CDR1 LNHDA and CDR2 SQIVND (reference sequence). The CDR3 is made up of 15 amino acids. CDR3 coding DNA: TGTGCCAGTAGTATAGGGTCCGCCGGGCAAGAGACCCAGTACTTC. As protein: CASSIGSAGQETQYF.

The chain employs TRBV5-1 and TRBJ2-7; tentatively, D is TRBD2 (5 bases). Germline lookup yields CDR1 SGHRS and CDR2 YFSETQ. Between the trimmed V and J ends, which lost 4 bases and 0 bases, there was a span of 14 bases. The CDR3 spans 15 residues. The CDR3: CASSQSSGSSYEQYF. The DNA for the CDR3 is TGCGCCAGCAGCCAATCGAGTGGGAGCTCCTACGAGCAGTACTTC.

This chain links TRBV24-1 with TRBJ2-1, with TRBD2 identical over 11 bases. This CDR3 is 17 amino acids long. CDR1 and CDR2 (germline): KGHDR, SFDVKD. V gave up 3 bases and J gave up 4 bases; unmatched junction bases: 7. CDR3: CATSDRRLAGRYNEQFF. CDR3 in DNA: TGTGCCACCAGTGATCGTAGACTAGCGGGAAGGTACAATGAGCAGTTCTTC.

V and J are TRBV11-2 and TRBJ2-5; 9 bases fit TRBD1. Germline V lookup: CDR1 SGHAT, CDR2 FQNNGV. Germline trimming cut 5 bases from V and 2 bases from J; bases unmatched to any gene: 9. The CDR3 has 16 residues. The CDR3 DNA reads TGTGCCAGCAGCCAAGCGGGACAGGGAGCTCAAGAGACCCAGTACTTC. It yields the protein CASSQAGQGAQETQYF.

This clone has a handful of counts. The J gene is TRBJ2-3, the V gene TRBV11-2; maybe TRBD2 (6 bases). This CDR3 is built from 17 residues. In germline, CDR1 is SGHAT, CDR2 FQNNGV. Trimming shortened V by 5 bases and J by 2 bases, and 20 bases separated the two germline ends. The CDR3 DNA reads as TGTGCCAGCAGCGATCTCGGGTGGGGCGGGGTCACAGATACGCAGTATTTT. Protein sequence: CASSDLGWGGVTDTQYF.

The V and J genes are TRBV23-1 and TRBJ2-5, with no clear D. TRBV23-1 carries the ORF label, with uncertain function. The CDR3 length is 12 residues. The ends were cut back, 8 bases at V and 4 bases at J, with 11 bases in the middle. The CDR3 loop is CASLSSVETQYF. The CDR3 bases are TGCGCCAGCTTATCCTCCGTAGAGACCCAGTACTTC.

The chain's CDR3 is CASSPGQGAGATNEKLFF. The CDR3 coding sequence is TGTGCCAGCAGCCCAGGACAGGGGGCGGGGGCAACTAATGAAAAACTGTTTTTT. This chain links TRBV7-2 with TRBJ1-4; 11 nucleotides agree with TRBD1. The CDR3 consists of 18 residues. V lost 5 bases and J lost 0; bases outside the gene matches: 8. Germline V gene data show CDR1 as SGHTA and CDR2 as FQGNSA.

The rearrangement uses TRBV7-3 and TRBJ2-2, with 10 bases fitting TRBD2. This CDR3 is built from 16 residues. The V gene end was trimmed by 4 bases and the J gene end by 0 bases; junction bases not matched to a gene: 2. Germline CDR1 reads SGHTA; CDR2 reads FQGTGA. Here the CDR3 DNA reads TGTGCCAGCAGCTGGACTAGCGGACCGAACACCGGGGAGCTGTTTTTT. Protein product: CASSWTSGPNTGELFF.

V usage is TRBV6-1 and J usage is TRBJ2-7; 7 nucleotides line up with TRBD1. V lost 4 bases and J lost 2; bases outside the gene matches: 11. Germline CDR1 and CDR2: MNHNS and SASEGT. The CDR3 is 16 residues long. CDR3 in DNA: TGTGCCAGCAGTGCGGGAAACAGGGGATCCCCCTACGAGCAGTACTTC. Its translation: CASSAGNRGSPYEQYF.

The chain has TRBV4-2 and TRBJ2-7; maybe TRBD2 (6 bases). Trimming stripped 0 bases from V and 4 bases from J, with 10 bases between. Germline V CDR1 and CDR2: LGHNA, YNFKEQ. The CDR3 sequence is 14 residues long. CDR3 nucleotide sequence: TGTGCCAGCAGCCAAGATATAGGAGGGTACGAGCAGTACTTC. It specifies CASSQDIGGYEQYF.

The CDR3 DNA sequence: TGTGCCAGCAGCACGAGGACAGGATCATATGGCTACACCTTC. The encoded protein is CASSTRTGSYGYTF. The gene calls are TRBV9 and TRBJ1-2, with 7 bases identical to TRBD1. Germline CDR1 reads SGDLS; CDR2 reads YYNGEE. V was pared by 4 bases and J by 5 bases, with 8 bases of the junction left unmatched. There are 14 residues in the CDR3.

The chain uses TRBV18 and TRBJ1-1; 9 nucleotides align to TRBD1. The germline V gene has CDR1 KGHSH and CDR2 LQKENI. With V trimmed by 6 bases and J by 7 bases, 12 bases remained unmatched. This CDR3 has 15 amino acids. The CDR3 reads CASSSMAGQGSEAFF. In DNA form, the CDR3 reads TGTGCCAGCTCCTCCATGGCGGGACAGGGCAGTGAAGCTTTCTTT.

The chain employs TRBV3-1 (or the pseudogene TRBV3-2) and TRBJ2-1; 14 bases align to TRBD2. Unmatched junction bases numbered 5, after V lost 1 base and J lost 9 bases. The CDR3 totals 16 residues. Germline V gives CDR1 LGHDT, CDR2 YNNKEL (reference sequence). The CDR3 reads CASSQGLAGGLSEQFF. In DNA, the CDR3 is TGTGCCAGCAGCCAAGGACTAGCGGGAGGGTTGAGTGAGCAGTTCTTC.

The J gene is TRBJ1-1, the V gene TRBV7-2; no clear D gene. Germline CDR1 and CDR2: SGHTA and FQGNSA. V was trimmed by 3 bases and J by 7 bases, leaving 9 bases between them. The CDR3 sequence is 12 residues long. CDR3 region: CASSFRRSEAFF. CDR3 sequence (DNA): TGTGCCAGCAGCTTTCGACGGAGTGAAGCTTTCTTT.

The chain combines TRBV18 with TRBJ1-2; 7 bases are shared with TRBD1. Trimming cost V 2 bases and J 4 bases; bases outside gene matches: 7. From germline, CDR1 is KGHSH and CDR2 LQKENI. The CDR3 totals 15 residues. The CDR3: CASSPEGQTIYGYTF. In DNA form, the CDR3 reads TGTGCCAGCTCACCAGAGGGACAGACTATCTATGGCTACACCTTC. Based on the CDR3 plus reference TRBV18 and TRBJ1-2, the full variable domain is NAGVMQNPRHLVRRRGQEARLRCSPMKGHSHVYWYRQLPEEGLKFMVYLQKENIIDESGMPKERFSAEFPKEGPSILRIQQVVRGDSAAYFCASSPEGQTIYGYTFGSGTRLTVV.

The sample holds one count of this clone. The chain carries TRBV19 and TRBJ1-2, with D possibly being TRBD1 (5 bases). This CDR3 is 11 amino acids long. The V end lost 11 bases, the J end lost 8 bases, and 15 bases lay between the germline ends. Germline V lookup: CDR1 LNHDA, CDR2 SQIVND (reference sequence). Here the CDR3 reads CASEARGGYTF. The DNA for the CDR3 is TGTGCCTCCGAGGCAAGGGGAGGCTACACCTTC. Looking up the rest from reference TRBV19 and TRBJ1-2 gives the full variable domain: DGGITQSPKYLFRKEGQNVTLSCEQNLNHDAMYWYRQDPGQGLRLIYYSQIVNDFQKGDIAEGYSVSREKKESFPLTVTSAQKNPTAFYLCASEARGGYTFGSGTRLTVV.

The chain recombines TRBV5-1 with TRBJ1-4; tentative D call: TRBD1 (6 bases). Per the germline V gene, CDR1 is SGHRS and CDR2 is YFSETQ. V gave up 2 bases and J gave up 4 bases, with 9 bases separating them. There are 14 residues in the CDR3. Written as DNA, the CDR3 is TGCGCCAGCAGCTTCGGACAGAGTAATGAAAAACTGTTTTTT. This sequence encodes CASSFGQSNEKLFF. Using reference TRBV5-1 and TRBJ1-4 for the parts outside the CDR3, the full variable domain is KAGVTQTPRYLIKTRGQQVTLSCSPISGHRSVSWYQQTPGQGLQFLFEYFSETQRNKGNFPGRFSGRQFSNSRSEMNVSTLELGDSALYLCASSFGQSNEKLFFGSGTQLSVL.

This clone was picked up a small number of times. The V and J genes are TRBV7-9 and TRBJ2-3; no firm D call. The ends were cut back, 5 bases at V and 5 bases at J, with 11 bases in the middle. The CDR3 is 13 amino acids. Germline assignment: CDR1 SEHNR and CDR2 FQNEAQ (reference sequence). The CDR3 protein is CASSKDGGDTQYF. DNA for the CDR3: TGTGCCAGCAGCAAAGACGGTGGAGATACGCAGTATTTT.

The chain is built from TRBV6-5 and TRBJ2-5; 8 nucleotides line up with TRBD1. This CDR3 comprises 15 residues. V trimming: 6 bases; J trimming: 4 bases; junction bases outside the gene matches: 10. Looked up from germline, CDR1 is MNHEY and CDR2 is SVGAGI. The CDR3 region is CASSGSNRGVETQYF. CDR3 coding DNA: TGTGCCAGCAGCGGATCTAACAGGGGGGTAGAGACCCAGTACTTC.

V gene TRBV28 combines with J gene TRBJ1-2; TRBD1 matches at 12 bases. The CDR3 has 16 amino acids. Germline V gene lookup returns CDR1 MDHEN and CDR2 SYDVKM. Unmatched junction bases numbered 12, after V lost 5 bases and J lost 8 bases. Here the CDR3 DNA reads TGTGCCAGCAGTACCTCTCCGGGACAGGGGGCGGAAGGCTACACCTTC. As protein: CASSTSPGQGAEGYTF.

This chain joins TRBV7-2 and TRBJ2-3; 11 bases map to TRBD2. From germline, CDR1 is SGHTA and CDR2 FQGNSA. The CDR3 consists of 16 residues. V lost 4 bases and J lost 4; bases outside the gene matches: 7. The CDR3 spells CASSSTSGVSSDTQYF. In DNA, the CDR3 is TGTGCCAGCAGCTCGACTAGCGGGGTGTCCTCAGATACGCAGTATTTT.

The rearrangement uses TRBV5-6 and TRBJ2-1; tentative D call: TRBD2 (5 bases). CDR1 is SGHDT and CDR2 is YYEEEE in the germline V gene. Trimming shortened V by 0 bases and J by 9 bases, and 7 bases separated the two germline ends. This CDR3 is built from 12 residues. The CDR3 DNA is TGTGCCAGCAGCTTGGTCCGGGGTGAGCAGTTCTTC. Its protein is CASSLVRGEQFF.